The clone carrying this T cell receptor beta chain is medium-sized by share. CDR1 and CDR2 from the germline V gene are MGHDK and SYGVNS. This CDR3 is built from 15 residues. V was pared by 1 base and J by 2 bases, with 10 bases between. Each molecule of TCR cDNA was tagged with one unique molecular identifier. TCRdb re-called the 5' RACE reads with MiXCR, one entry per CDR3 protein. The sample shows fewer than 7,000 distinct CDR3 sequences, about an eighth of them seen only once. Time point denoted: sample taken at primary tumor resection. Approximately 70 TRACERx patients with early, untreated non-small cell lung cancer donated samples. Frozen PBMC, nontumor lung or tumor provided whole RNA, which was sequenced unsorted. The data were obtained in a study of spatial heterogeneity in lung cancer. Study information: Consistent detection of more beta-chain than alpha-chain sequences was observed.

The source is a female donor with early-stage non-small cell lung cancer. The sequenced sample was normal lung tissue next to the tumor, obtained at surgery. The chain recombines TRBV25-1 with TRBJ2-3; D is uncertain. CDR3: CASSESSAFTDTQYF. CDR3 nucleotide sequence: TGTGCCAGCAGTGAATCGTCCGCTTTCACAGATACGCAGTATTTT.